This T cell receptor beta chain appears in the sequencing data of a study of beta chain features in type 1 diabetes. About the study: No age, gender or cell yield differences were seen between patients and healthy donors.

Overall study results and limits: In the patient group, naive, central memory and Treg TCRB repertoires seemed more alike than in the healthy donor group. People with Type 1 diabetes carried modestly yet significantly shorter TCRB CDR3s in all four CD4+ subsets.

In the case of this clone: Its cognate antigen is unknown.

Isolation of CD4+ naive, central memory, regulatory and stem cell-like memory cells was achieved by sorting via CD45RO/CCR7/CD25/CD127/CD95/CD27. Trimming removed 1 base from V and 6 bases from J, with 9 bases in between. Germline loops: CDR1 SNHLY, CDR2 FYNNEI. The CDR3 is made up of 14 amino acids. The isolated RNA, all of it, was reverse transcribed, so expressed TCRB transcripts were what got sequenced. Clones were read by immunoSEQ multiplex PCR, and TCRdb kept only the in-frame ones, dropping some. This sample has about 640,000 clones, with around an eighth found just once. This sequence joins TRBV2 and TRBJ2-2; D not certain. The receptor was isolated from a man aged 25-40 years with type 1 diabetes. Sequencing was done on a sample of naive CD4+ T cells from blood. CDR3 DNA sequence: TGTGCCAGCAGTGAAGTGAGAGAAGCCGGGGAGCTGTTTTTT. Translating gives CASSEVREAGELFF.